These 3 T cell receptor beta chains were sequenced from one sample in a study of T cell responses to AZD1222 COVID-19 vaccine. The method was immunoSEQ multiplex PCR; TCRdb's version includes in-frame clones alone and lacks a portion of them. Among 100,000 or so clones listed, roughly 87% were seen once. This material consisted of peripheral blood, taken 28 days after the second AZD1222 dose. Every receptor here comes from an adult who received the AZD1222 COVID-19 vaccine.

The sample holds one count of this clone. The chain combines TRBV5-1 with TRBJ2-7; the D is unclear. The CDR3 extends over 14 amino acids. The V end lost 0 bases, the J end lost 0 bases, and 7 bases lay between the germline ends. CDR1 and CDR2 from the germline V gene are SGHRS and YFSETQ. As DNA, the CDR3 is TGCGCCAGCAGCTTGGTCGGCATCTCCTACGAGCAGTACTTC. It is translated as CASSLVGISYEQYF.

This chain links TRBV9 with TRBJ2-5; 8 bases fit TRBD1. The CDR3 loop spans 16 amino acids. The germline gives CDR1 SGDLS, CDR2 YYNGEE. Unmatched junction bases numbered 13, after V lost 4 bases and J lost 5 bases. The CDR3 reads CASSQRDRLTGETQYF. CDR3 DNA sequence: TGTGCCAGCAGCCAAAGGGACAGGCTAACGGGGGAGACCCAGTACTTC.

Written as DNA, the CDR3 is TGCAGCTTTCTATCGACAGGGGCCGGCACAGATACGCAGTATTTT. The encoded protein is CSFLSTGAGTDTQYF. This sequence joins TRBV29-1 and TRBJ2-3, with 8 bases fitting TRBD1. The CDR3 totals 15 residues. CDR1 SQVTM and CDR2 ANQGSEA come from the germline V gene. J was trimmed by 1 base and V by 8 bases; bases with no gene match: 11.